This T cell receptor beta chain was recovered during a study of blood T cell repertoires in COVID-19. Assay: immunoSEQ multiplex PCR; the TCRdb copy retains only in-frame clones and omits some. The sample includes around 50,000 clones, about 90% of them seen just once. The junction had 12 bases not matched to a gene; V was cut back by 1 base and J by 12 bases. The length of the CDR3 is 15 residues. Germline CDR1 is SQVTM and CDR2 is ANQGSEA. In this sample, this clone turned up a few times. The receptor comes from a human donor in a cohort sampled during active COVID-19. Sequencing used peripheral blood. The chain recombines TRBV29-1 with TRBJ2-1; TRBD2 matches 10 bases. The CDR3 coding sequence is TGCAGCGTTGAAGGGGCTAGCGGGGGCCCCGGGGGGCAGTTCTTC. Its protein is CSVEGASGGPGGQFF.